Sequencing of this T cell receptor (beta chain) was carried out in a study of cytomegalovirus exposure and HLA in healthy donors (TCRdb year 2017). About the investigation overall: According to an earlier analysis of 587 of the donors, some 180 million T cells yielded 117 million unique TCR beta sequences and 250 to 350 Gb of sequence data. An early release that covered 640 HLA-typed donors contained about 300 gigabases of sequencing data and tens of millions of unique TCR sequences. Of the approximately 400 genotyped donors, roughly 76% were placed in the genetic ancestry cluster associated with self-reported Caucasian donors. The study was designed to test whether signatures of past pathogen exposure could be identified by cataloging public T cell receptors. The study used immunosequencing to profile the T cell repertoires of approximately 640 subjects and linked those repertoires to cytomegalovirus serostatus. In addition to the first cohort of 666 subjects, a separate validation cohort of approximately 130 different subjects was used. To predict cytomegalovirus infection status, the study combined high-throughput TCR immunosequencing, statistical association of individual TCRs with disease status, and machine learning. A later analysis re-examined previously published TCR beta repertoires from just over 650 donors and added high-resolution HLA genotyping to investigate patterns of TCR occurrence. Rather than drawing on any new phenotypic data, the later analysis identified candidate immune exposures from TCR beta sequences and the way those sequences occurred across donors. An earlier analysis of several hundred of the donors used high-throughput TCR beta sequencing to judge whether each TCR beta V gene segment behaved as functional or pseudogenic. Donor age, sex, ethnicity and CMV serostatus were collected together with the repertoire data. In a later genetic analysis, genome-wide SNP genotypes for about 55% of the roughly 700 donors were used, and that subset was treated as a discovery cohort. Every repertoire in the discovery cohort had been generated on one and the same sequencing platform. HLA typing covered class I and class II loci at four-digit resolution. The number of typed donors differed by locus: 629-630 for A, B, C, DRB1 and DQB1; approximately 520 for DQA1; some 610 for DPA1; and around 470 for DPB1. Because of strong linkage in the cohort, five DR-DQ haplotypes were treated as single units for association and clustering. Among a few hundred genotyped donors of the cohort, an average of around 240,000 unique TCR beta nucleotide sequences were sequenced per donor, roughly 18% of them non-productive. The full study reports these points: In both the original and validation cohorts, the classifier was reported to diagnose cytomegalovirus status with high specificity and sensitivity. Presence/absence analyses assumed roughly uniform sequencing depth across donors, an assumption that may not hold. In vitro tests confirmed that a few of the cytomegalovirus-associated TCR beta chains recognize cytomegalovirus antigens. According to a later analysis, TCR association rates differed among HLA loci, with DRB1 alleles showing the most associated TCRs and HLA-C alleles showing the fewest. A later genetic analysis associated a missense DCLRE1C variant with V-gene and J-gene trimming of TCR beta chains, and an independent cohort replicated the association. CMV serostatus was the only immune exposure information available for the cohort. The study listed 170 or so TCR beta chains as associated with cytomegalovirus. Because HLA typing was unavailable for some donors at each locus, only the typed subset was used in association tests. In an earlier analysis of more than 500 of the donors, most TCR beta V segments appeared in productive rearrangements about 87% or about 30% of the time, broadly matching IMGT annotations. A later analysis found that HLA-associated TCR beta chains were more clonally expanded and had lower generation probabilities than equally common non-associated chains. Linkage disequilibrium might explain the correlated functional status among segregating V segments, but an unknown experimental factor could not be ruled out. A further reported finding was that TCR beta sequences accurately predicted the HLA-A and HLA-B alleles for most subjects in the first cohort. According to a later analysis, parvovirus B19, influenza, CMV and Epstein-Barr virus appeared linked to several top co-occurrence clusters. While some public TCRs were present in many individuals, most TCR sequences turned up only very rarely across donors. The earlier analysis of fewer than 750 of the donors excluded approximately 17 rarely observed V segments, including chromosome 9 orphons, because counts were too low. Some IMGT-functional V segments, including TRBV6-2 and TRBV6-3, could not be distinguished by the 87-base-pair reads and were therefore excluded. Only TCR beta chains were sequenced in this cohort, and the absence of alpha or paired-chain data limited detectable features. At a false discovery rate of 0.05, a later analysis linked under 20,000 TCR beta sequences to specific HLA alleles. It was suggested by the authors that the approach could potentially be generalized to other disease states and immunological phenotypes. When HLA alleles, especially DR and DQ, strongly co-occurred, attributing TCR associations to individual alleles was difficult. According to a later analysis, most CMV-associated TCR beta chains appeared to be HLA-restricted, and the HLA associations seemed to be driven largely by CMV exposure. In a later genetic analysis, fewer N-insertions in productive TCRs were reported among donors in an Asian-associated ancestry cluster than the 666-donor mean. A cluster of highly shared sequence variants was judged likely to represent a technical artifact of the sequencing pipeline.

Preparation of the library involved the immunoSEQ multiplex PCR assay. For the multiplex PCR, a mixture combining 60 forward primers for TCR Vbeta segments and 13 reverse primers for TCR Jbeta segments was used. A multiplex PCR assay on genomic DNA amplified the CDR3 region of rearranged TCR beta genes. On the Illumina HiSeq System, the amplified TCR beta libraries were sequenced as 87-base-pair reads. Concerning the study's data processing: A later analysis tallied 70 million to 100 million unique TCR beta chains across the 700 or so repertoires, and about 10 million of those chains were shared by two or more donors. A nearest-neighbor algorithm error-corrected the raw reads and collapsed the reads into unique sequences, merging closely related sequences to remove PCR and sequencing errors. CDR3 sequences were aligned to IMGT reference sequences to assign V, D and J gene segments. For a sequence to be retained, a match of at least six nucleotides was required to both a V gene segment and a J gene segment. A rearrangement was called productive if the CDR3 had no stop codons and remained in frame with V and J, and every other rearrangement was called non-productive. Following IMGT convention, CDR3 was defined as the stretch from the second conserved V-encoded cysteine up to the conserved J-encoded phenylalanine. In an earlier analysis of roughly 580 of the donors, sequences lacking an unambiguous match to a single V gene segment were excluded. In an earlier analysis of several hundred of the donors, V segments were called functional above 56.7% productive rearrangements and were called segregating when the between-donor standard deviation exceeded 5%. A statistical classification framework was developed to diagnose cytomegalovirus status using the catalog of TCR beta chain sequences. In a later analysis, V and J genes were assigned by comparing TCR nucleotide sequences against IMGT/GENE-DB human TR gene sequences. In a later analysis, CDR3 sequences and most-parsimonious VDJ recombination scenarios were assigned using the TCRdist pipeline. In a later analysis, each TCR beta chain was defined by its CDR3 amino acid sequence together with its V-gene family, and reads lacking a unique V-gene family were excluded. A later analysis removed over 500 highly shared, low-generation-probability nucleotide sequences to deal with suspected cross-contamination and a sequencing artifact. In a later analysis, a clonal expansion index was calculated for each public chain from normalized within-repertoire ranks of inferred template counts. A later analysis computed generation probabilities with a VDJ recombination model fitted to out-of-frame rearrangements, and checked the results against IGoR. Hypergeometric tests were used in a later analysis to score TCR-TCR, TCR-HLA and TCR-CMV co-occurrence, with a repertoire-size bias correction applied to the TCR pairs. A later analysis estimated false discovery rates by permuting HLA or CMV assignments 20 times. In a later analysis, co-occurring TCRs were grouped using DBSCAN, with TCRdist sequence similarity added in when clustering inside HLA-allele-positive subsets. For co-occurrence clustering, repertoires with fewer than 30,000 or more than 120,000 public chains were excluded, along with roughly 5 repertoires with anomalous nucleotide sharing. In TCRdb, the immuneACCESS table is reduced to in-frame sequences with V and J assigned. These tables do not hold every clone; where another copy was compared, an unresolved V gene accounts for under half, and the others remain unexplained. Clone size and the V and J calls come from that table; the DNA yielded D and trimming. For this sample there are about 86,000 clones; roughly 80% appear just once. The leading ten clones occupy 14% to 15% of the sample.

In total, 500 to 700 healthy bone marrow donors made up the cohort. Cohort members were all nominally healthy when sampled, although unrecorded immune exposures were likely present. The donor tested CMV seropositive and was one of the 289 seropositive cohort members. Each donor provided a peripheral blood sample, and peripheral blood mononuclear cells were used for TCR beta sequencing. The Qiagen DNeasy Blood Extraction Kit was used to extract genomic DNA from the blood cell samples. The cysteine opens and the phenylalanine closes a CDR3 of 11 amino acids. CDR3 DNA only is kept here, 33 bases in frame from base 1. Between the V and J ends, shortened by 4 bases and 9 bases respectively, the junction contains 7 bases. CDR1 and CDR2, looked up from the germline V gene, are SGHTA and FQGNSA. With respect to this clone: Its antigen remains unidentified. Per-base qualities were not stored, and no clone one base away is much larger.

The sample taken for sequencing was PBMCs. In this chain, TRBV7-2 is recombined with TRBJ2-1; too little of a D gene remains to name it. This receptor was taken from a woman aged 40 to 55 in good health and CMV-seropositive. The base sequence is TGTGCCAGCAGCTCCCTCAGTGAGCAGTTCTTC. This yields the protein CASSSLSEQFF.